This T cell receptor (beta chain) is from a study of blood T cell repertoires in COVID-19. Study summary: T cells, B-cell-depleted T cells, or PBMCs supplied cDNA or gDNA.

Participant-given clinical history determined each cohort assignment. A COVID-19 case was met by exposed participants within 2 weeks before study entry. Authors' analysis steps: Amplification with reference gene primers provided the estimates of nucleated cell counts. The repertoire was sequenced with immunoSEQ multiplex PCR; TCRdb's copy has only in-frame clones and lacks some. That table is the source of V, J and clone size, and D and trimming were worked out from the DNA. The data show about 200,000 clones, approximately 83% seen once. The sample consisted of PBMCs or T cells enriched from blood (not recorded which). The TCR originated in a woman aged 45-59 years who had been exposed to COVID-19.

The CDR3 DNA sequence: TGTGCCAGCAGCGTAGATCGGGGGACTGAAGCTTTCTTT. This encodes CASSVDRGTEAFF. The V gene is TRBV9, the J gene TRBJ1-1, with a weak D call TRBD1 (5 bases). The germline CDR1 and CDR2 sequences are SGDLS and YYNGEE. V was cut by 0 bases and J by 5 bases, with 8 bases left in between. CDR3 length: 13 residues.